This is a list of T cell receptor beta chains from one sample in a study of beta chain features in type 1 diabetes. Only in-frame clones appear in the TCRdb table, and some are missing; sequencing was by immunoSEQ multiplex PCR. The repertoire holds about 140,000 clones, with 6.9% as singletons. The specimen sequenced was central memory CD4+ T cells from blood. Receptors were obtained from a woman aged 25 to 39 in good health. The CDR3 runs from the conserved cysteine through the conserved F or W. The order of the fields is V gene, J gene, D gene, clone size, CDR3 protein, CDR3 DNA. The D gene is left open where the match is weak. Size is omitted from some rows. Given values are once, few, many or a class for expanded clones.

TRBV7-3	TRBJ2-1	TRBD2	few	CASSLGLLKTSGRYNEQFF	TGTGCCAGCAGCTTAGGGCTACTAAAGACTAGCGGGAGGTACAATGAGCAGTTCTTC
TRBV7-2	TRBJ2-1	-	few	CASSLEPGHPNEQFF	TGTGCCAGCAGCTTAGAACCGGGACACCCCAATGAGCAGTTCTTC
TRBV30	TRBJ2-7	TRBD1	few	CAWTRQGNEQYF	TGTGCCTGGACGCGACAGGGAAACGAGCAGTACTTC
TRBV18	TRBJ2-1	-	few	CASSPGTPQDEQFF	TGTGCCAGCTCACCCGGGACTCCTCAAGATGAGCAGTTCTTC
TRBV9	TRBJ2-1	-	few	CASSVLSTTDNEQFF	TGTGCCAGCAGCGTACTTTCCACTACCGACAATGAGCAGTTCTTC
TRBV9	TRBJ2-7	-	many	CASSVTAGGFYEQYF	TGTGCCAGCAGCGTAACCGCAGGGGGGTTCTACGAGCAGTACTTC
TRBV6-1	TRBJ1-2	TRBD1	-	CASSLQGGYGYTF	TGTGCCAGCAGTCTACAGGGGGGTTATGGCTACACCTTC
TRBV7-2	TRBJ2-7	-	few	CASSFGLQYEQYF	TGTGCCAGCAGCTTCGGACTGCAATACGAGCAGTACTTC
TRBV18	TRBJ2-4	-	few	CASSPYGTLAKNIQYF	TGTGCCAGCTCACCGTACGGTACTCTAGCCAAAAACATTCAGTACTTC
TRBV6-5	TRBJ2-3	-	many	CASSYSTSRSDTQYF	TGTGCCAGCAGTTACTCGACGTCCAGGTCAGATACGCAGTATTTT
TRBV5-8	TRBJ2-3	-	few	CASSLDTTDTQYF	TGTGCCAGCAGCCTGGACACCACAGATACGCAGTATTTT
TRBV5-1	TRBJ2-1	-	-	CASSLEGLPYNEQFF	TGCGCCAGCAGCTTGGAGGGACTCCCGTACAATGAGCAGTTCTTC
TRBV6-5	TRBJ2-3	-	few	CASSYSPSTDTQYF	TGTGCCAGCAGTTACTCTCCTAGCACAGATACGCAGTATTTT
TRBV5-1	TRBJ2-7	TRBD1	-	CASSSRTGNEQYF	TGCGCCAGCAGCTCCCGGACAGGGAACGAGCAGTACTTC
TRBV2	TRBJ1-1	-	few	CASSDNGGTEAFF	TGTGCCAGCAGTGATAACGGTGGCACTGAAGCTTTCTTT
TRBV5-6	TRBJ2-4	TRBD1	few	CASSVYGSQGDIQYF	TGTGCCAGCAGCGTTTATGGGTCACAGGGGGACATTCAGTACTTC
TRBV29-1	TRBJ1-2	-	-	CSVRSVTRTASYGYTF	TGCAGCGTCCGCTCGGTGACCCGGACAGCAAGCTATGGCTACACCTTC
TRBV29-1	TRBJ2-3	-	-	CSVEEVSGADTQYF	TGCAGCGTTGAAGAAGTGTCCGGGGCAGATACGCAGTATTTT
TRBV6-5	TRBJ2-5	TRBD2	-	CASRREGRETQYF	TGTGCCAGCAGGAGGGAGGGGAGAGAGACCCAGTACTTC
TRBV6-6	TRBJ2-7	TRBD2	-	CASSLMGTSGNYEQYF	TGTGCCAGCAGTCTAATGGGGACTAGCGGCAACTACGAGCAGTACTTC
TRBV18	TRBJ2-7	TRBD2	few	CASSPSLAGGNEQYF	TGTGCCAGCTCACCCTCTCTAGCGGGAGGTAACGAGCAGTACTTC
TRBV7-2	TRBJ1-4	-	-	CASSLDFRGGELFF	TGTGCCAGCAGCTTAGATTTCCGAGGGGGAGAACTGTTTTTT
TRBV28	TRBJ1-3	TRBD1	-	CASGQAFMSGTIYF	TGTGCCAGCGGACAGGCTTTTATGTCTGGCACCATATATTTT
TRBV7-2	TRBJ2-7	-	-	CASKAGLSSYEQYF	TGTGCCAGCAAAGCGGGTCTGTCCTCCTACGAGCAGTACTTC
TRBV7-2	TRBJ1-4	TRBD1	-	CASSLGQGVGKLFF	TGTGCCAGCAGCTTAGGGCAGGGGGTCGGAAAACTGTTTTTT
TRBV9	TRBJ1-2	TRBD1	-	CASSLETGASYGYTF	TGTGCCAGCAGCTTAGAGACAGGGGCTAGCTATGGCTACACCTTC
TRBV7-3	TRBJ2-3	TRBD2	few	CASSQLAGGPVDTQYF	TGTGCCAGCAGCCAACTAGCGGGAGGGCCAGTAGATACGCAGTATTTT
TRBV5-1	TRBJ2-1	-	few	CASSLAPGVTYNEQFF	TGCGCCAGCAGCTTGGCCCCGGGGGTAACCTACAATGAGCAGTTCTTC